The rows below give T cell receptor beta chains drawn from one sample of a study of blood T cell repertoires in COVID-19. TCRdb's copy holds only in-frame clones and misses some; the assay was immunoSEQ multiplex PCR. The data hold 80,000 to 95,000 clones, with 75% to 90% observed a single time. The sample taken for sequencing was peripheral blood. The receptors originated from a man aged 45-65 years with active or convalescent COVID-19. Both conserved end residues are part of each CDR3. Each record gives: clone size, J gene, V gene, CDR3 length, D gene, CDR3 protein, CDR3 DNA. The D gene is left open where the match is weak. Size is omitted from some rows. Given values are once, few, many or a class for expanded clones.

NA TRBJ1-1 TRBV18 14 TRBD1 CASSLLTGAVEAFF TGTGCCAGCTCACTACTAACAGGGGCGGTTGAAGCTTTCTTT
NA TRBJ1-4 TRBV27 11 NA CASNGEEKLFF TGTGCCAGCAACGGGGAGGAAAAACTGTTTTTT
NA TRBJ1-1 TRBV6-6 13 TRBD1 CASSGTGGPEAFF TGTGCAAGCAGTGGGACAGGGGGCCCTGAAGCTTTCTTT
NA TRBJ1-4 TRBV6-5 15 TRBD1 CASSKQGAANEKLFF TGTGCCAGCAGTAAACAGGGGGCGGCTAATGAAAAACTGTTTTTT
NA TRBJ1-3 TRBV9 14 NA CASSHTGSGNTIYF TGTGCCAGCAGCCATACAGGGTCCGGAAACACCATATATTTT
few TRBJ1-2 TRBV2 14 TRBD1 CASNWGQGVGGYTF TGTGCCAGCAACTGGGGACAGGGGGTAGGTGGCTACACCTTC
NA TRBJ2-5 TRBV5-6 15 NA CASSFRTTRQETQYF TGTGCCAGCAGCTTCAGGACAACACGGCAAGAGACCCAGTACTTC
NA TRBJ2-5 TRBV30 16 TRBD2 CAWSPAGGAGEGTQYF TGTGCCTGGAGTCCCGCCGGTGGAGCGGGAGAAGGGACCCAGTACTTC
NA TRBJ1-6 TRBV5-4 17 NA CASSGVRGSSYNSPLHF TGTGCCAGCAGCGGGGTCCGGGGGAGCTCCTATAATTCACCCCTCCACTTT
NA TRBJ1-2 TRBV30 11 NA CAWSVLSGYTF TGTGCCTGGAGTGTACTTAGTGGCTACACCTTC